These 28 T cell receptor beta chains were sequenced from one sample in a study of cytomegalovirus exposure and HLA in healthy donors. 13 Jbeta primers and 60 Vbeta primers were used for the PCR. Here immunoSEQ multiplex PCR was the method, and the copy in TCRdb shows in-frame clones only, minus some. The repertoire holds around 110,000 clones, with roughly 75% as singletons. The material sequenced was PBMCs. The receptors derive from a man aged 35 to 55 in good health and CMV-seronegative.

V usage is TRBV10-3 and J usage is TRBJ2-7; the match to TRBD1 covers 7 bases. The germline V gene encodes CDR1 ENHRY and CDR2 SYGVKD. The CDR3 is 14 amino acids. Trimming took 0 bases from V and 2 from J; bases not matched to a gene: 1. Written as DNA, the CDR3 is TGTGCCATCAGTGAGTCGGGACAGACCTACGAGCAGTACTTC. This codes for CAISESGQTYEQYF.

This chain uses TRBV5-4 with TRBJ2-2, with 8 bases aligning to TRBD2. CDR3 length: 16 amino acids. V was clipped by 3 bases and J by 5 bases; unmatched bases: 9. Germline CDR1 reads SGHNT; CDR2 reads YYREEE (reference sequence). The CDR3 here is CASSSRGGRNTGELFF. The CDR3 DNA is TGTGCCAGCAGCTCCCGGGGGGGCCGAAATACCGGGGAGCTGTTTTTT.

The chain links TRBV5-3 to TRBJ2-1; 8 nucleotides match TRBD2. TRBV5-3 is treated as an ORF (open reading frame) with a function not yet certain. This CDR3 is built from 16 residues. The J segment lost 7 bases and the V segment lost 1 base, leaving 10 bases of the junction unmatched. CDR3 nucleotide sequence: TGTGCCAGAAGCTTGTCTGATAGCGGGGCCCTTAATGAGCAGTTCTTC. Amino acid sequence: CARSLSDSGALNEQFF.

This clone was detected only a few times. The CDR3, as DNA: TGTGCCAGCAGTGATCCCCGCAGGGTAGGCCAGCCCCAGCATTTT. Translating gives CASSDPRRVGQPQHF. The rearrangement joins TRBV6-1 to TRBJ1-5; D is perhaps TRBD1 (5 bases). V lost 3 bases and J 7 bases, leaving 16 bases between the germline ends. The germline V gene encodes CDR1 MNHNS and CDR2 SASEGT. The CDR3 sequence is 15 residues long.

As to this clone: The junction departs from the called germline gene at one end, perhaps through a read error. This chain uses TRBV5-6 with TRBJ1-6, with D perhaps matching TRBD1 (5 bases). The CDR3 has 14 residues. CDR1 is SGHDT, CDR2 YYEEEE, per germline. The CDR3 region has the DNA TGTGCCAGCAGCCGGGGGGGGATGTCTTCGCCCCTCCGCTTT. Residues: CASSRGGMSSPLRF.

V usage is TRBV6-1 and J usage is TRBJ1-2; the D gene is possibly TRBD1 (6 bases). This CDR3 region has 15 residues. V lost 4 bases and J 4 bases, leaving 16 bases between the germline ends. Germline V lookup: CDR1 MNHNS, CDR2 SASEGT. As DNA, the CDR3 is TGTGCCAGCAGTGCCCGCTGGACAGCGCCCTATGGCTACACCTTC. This gives the protein CASSARWTAPYGYTF.

The V call is TRBV6-6, the J call TRBJ2-7, with 8 bases identical to TRBD2. J was trimmed by 2 bases and V by 6 bases; bases with no gene match: 12. The CDR3 totals 16 residues. Germline V lookup: CDR1 MNHNY, CDR2 SVGAGI (reference sequence). CDR3: CASRTPDSGATYEQYF. As DNA, the CDR3 is TGTGCCAGCAGGACTCCCGATAGCGGGGCGACCTACGAGCAGTACTTC.

This chain connects TRBV11-2 to TRBJ2-7; D uncertain. Trimming removed 5 bases from V and 3 bases from J, with 17 bases in between. Germline V gene sequence: CDR1 SGHAT, CDR2 FQNNGV. CDR3 length equals 15 residues. The CDR3 DNA reads as TGTGCCAGCAGCCTCCCAGTGGGCCCCAACTACGAGCAGTACTTC. This gives the protein CASSLPVGPNYEQYF.

This chain joins TRBV5-1 and TRBJ2-1; 7 nucleotides agree with TRBD2. Germline trimming cut 5 bases from V and 8 bases from J; bases unmatched to any gene: 4. Germline V CDR1 and CDR2: SGHRS, YFSETQ. The CDR3 covers 12 residues. The CDR3 bases are TGCGCCAGCAGGTGGGAGGGCGATGAGCAGTTCTTC. Translating it yields CASRWEGDEQFF.

A single count supports this clone. V gene TRBV19 combines with J gene TRBJ2-4; 7 positions agree with TRBD1. The CDR3 consists of 17 residues. Germline V gives CDR1 LNHDA, CDR2 SQIVND (reference sequence). V dropped 4 bases and J dropped 1; count of bases not matched to a gene: 10. The CDR3, as DNA: TGTGCCAGTAGTAAAACAACAGGGGACCGGGCCAAAAACATTCAGTACTTC. Protein product: CASSKTTGDRAKNIQYF.

The rearrangement links TRBV10-3 to TRBJ2-7; TRBD1 is a possible D gene (5 bases). Trimming stripped 4 bases from V and 3 bases from J, with 16 bases between. CDR3 length: 15 residues. Germline V gene lookup returns CDR1 ENHRY and CDR2 SYGVKD. This CDR3 reads CAISAGPEGVYEQYF. In DNA, the CDR3 is TGTGCCATCAGTGCAGGGCCGGAAGGGGTCTACGAGCAGTACTTC.

In the case of this clone: This sample also contains other DNA sequences that code for the same CDR3. DNA for the CDR3: TGCGCCAGCAGCCAAGAGCGGACAGGAGGCGAGCAGTACTTC. Amino acids: CASSQERTGGEQYF. The gene calls are TRBV4-1 and TRBJ2-7, with 7 bases fitting TRBD1. V dropped 0 bases and J dropped 6; count of bases not matched to a gene: 5. The length of the CDR3 is 14 residues. Germline V gives CDR1 MGHRA, CDR2 YSYEKL.

The V call is TRBV13, the J call TRBJ2-7, with D possibly matching TRBD2 (7 bases). The CDR3 has 16 residues. V lost 5 bases and J lost 1, with 18 bases in between. Germline V gene data show CDR1 as PRHDT and CDR2 as FYEKMQ (reference sequence). CDR3 sequence reads: CASSPRGGGLSYEQYF. The CDR3 DNA reads as TGTGCCAGCAGCCCACGAGGGGGGGGTCTTTCCTACGAGCAGTACTTC.

The V gene is TRBV10-3, the J gene TRBJ2-1, with 13 positions matching TRBD2. After removal of 3 bases from V and 6 bases from J, the junction contained 8 bases not matched to a gene. CDR3 length equals 17 residues. Germline V CDR1 and CDR2: ENHRY, SYGVKD. The CDR3 coding sequence is TGTGCCATCAGTGATCCTACTAGCGGGGGGGTCAGCAATGAGCAGTTCTTC. Translated, it gives CAISDPTSGGVSNEQFF.

V gene TRBV29-1 combines with J gene TRBJ2-1, with D perhaps TRBD2 (6 bases). V was clipped by 5 bases and J by 0 bases, with 17 bases between them. This CDR3 region has 16 residues. Germline lookup yields CDR1 SQVTM and CDR2 ANQGSEA. CDR3 nucleotide sequence: TGCAGCGTTCTTTTTGTTGTGACTAGCTCCTACAATGAGCAGTTCTTC. Protein product: CSVLFVVTSSYNEQFF.

A few counts support this clone. J is TRBJ2-7 and V is TRBV27; possible D gene TRBD1, 6 bases. V was clipped by 0 bases and J by 7 bases, with 19 bases between them. Germline CDR1 MNHEY, CDR2 SMNVEV (reference sequence). This CDR3 spans 16 amino acids. CDR3 protein: CASSLSALGAAGEQYF. The DNA of the CDR3 is TGTGCCAGCAGTTTATCGGCCCTGGGGGCGGCAGGAGAGCAGTACTTC.

The genes are TRBV2 and TRBJ2-7, with TRBD2 matching 7 bases. CDR3 length equals 13 residues. Unmatched junction bases numbered 5, after V lost 6 bases and J lost 3 bases. Germline assignment: CDR1 SNHLY and CDR2 FYNNEI. The CDR3 loop reads CASRVRGDYEQYF. The CDR3 DNA reads as TGTGCCAGCAGGGTTCGGGGGGACTACGAGCAGTACTTC.

The genes are TRBV28 and TRBJ1-4, with TRBD1 matching 10 bases. This CDR3 has 14 amino acids. V trimming: 8 bases; J trimming: 8 bases; junction bases outside the gene matches: 8. Germline assignment: CDR1 MDHEN and CDR2 SYDVKM. The CDR3 DNA follows: TGTGCCAGCCTAAGACAGGGGGCAGGCGAAAAACTGTTTTTT. Its translation: CASLRQGAGEKLFF.

The chain joins TRBV27 to TRBJ2-2; no reliable D call. The CDR3 runs to 12 residues. Germline assignment: CDR1 MNHEY and CDR2 SMNVEV (reference sequence). V lost 6 bases, J lost 3 bases, and 5 bases lay in between. CDR3 in amino acids: CASRLYTGELFF. The CDR3 bases are TGTGCCAGCAGACTTTACACCGGGGAGCTGTTTTTT.

This chain links TRBV2 with TRBJ2-3, with D tentatively TRBD1 (5 bases). Per germline, CDR1 SNHLY and CDR2 FYNNEI. Trimming took 4 bases from V and 0 from J, leaving 14 bases between them. This CDR3 contains 16 residues. The CDR3 sequence: CASSVRRDPSTDTQYF. The CDR3 coding sequence is TGTGCCAGCAGTGTTCGCAGGGATCCTAGCACAGATACGCAGTATTTT.

CDR3 protein: CASSLRLAGMGEQFF. The CDR3 DNA reads TGTGCCAGCAGCTTAAGACTAGCGGGGATGGGTGAGCAGTTCTTC. The chain uses TRBV5-5 and TRBJ2-1, with 11 bases lining up with TRBD2. Unmatched junction bases numbered 7, after V lost 2 bases and J lost 9 bases. The CDR3 extends over 15 amino acids. Germline V gene data show CDR1 as SGHKS and CDR2 as YYEKEE (reference sequence).

V is TRBV2 and J is TRBJ1-2; possible D gene TRBD1, 5 bases. Germline V gives CDR1 SNHLY, CDR2 FYNNEI. The CDR3 is 16 amino acids. The ends were cut back, 2 bases at V and 1 base at J, with 14 bases in the middle. CDR3 sequence reads: CASSERTAGGNYGYTF. The CDR3 DNA is TGTGCCAGCAGTGAAAGAACGGCGGGGGGTAACTATGGCTACACCTTC.

This chain joins TRBV6-1 and TRBJ1-4; possibly TRBD1 for D (5 bases). The CDR3 has 14 residues. V was cut by 2 bases and J by 8 bases, with 12 bases left in between. From germline, CDR1 is MNHNS and CDR2 SASEGT. This CDR3 reads CASSERQGREKLFF. CDR3 bases: TGTGCCAGCAGTGAAAGGCAGGGAAGGGAAAAACTGTTTTTT.

The rearrangement uses TRBV11-2 and TRBJ2-1; a possible D gene is TRBD2 (6 bases). Trimming pared 5 bases from V and 12 bases from J, leaving 23 bases between. Germline V gene lookup returns CDR1 SGHAT and CDR2 FQNNGV. CDR3 length equals 15 residues. In nucleotides, the CDR3 is TGTGCCAGCAGCGAGATCAATTCCGGGGCCGGGGGGCAGTTCTTC. It specifies CASSEINSGAGGQFF.

J is TRBJ1-2 and V is TRBV5-1; D possibly corresponds to TRBD1 (6 bases). The V gene's germline CDR1 is SGHRS and CDR2 YFSETQ. V lost 0 bases to trimming and J lost 6 bases, with 12 bases between them. CDR3 length equals 14 residues. The CDR3 DNA reads as TGCGCCAGCAGCTTGGAAAACACAGGGAATGGCTACACCTTC. It encodes CASSLENTGNGYTF. Looking up the rest from reference TRBV5-1 and TRBJ1-2 gives the full variable domain: KAGVTQTPRYLIKTRGQQVTLSCSPISGHRSVSWYQQTPGQGLQFLFEYFSETQRNKGNFPGRFSGRQFSNSRSEMNVSTLELGDSALYLCASSLENTGNGYTFGSGTRLTVV.

This clone is a singleton in its sample. This sequence joins TRBV28 and TRBJ2-3; 14 bases align to TRBD2. Germline V gene data show CDR1 as MDHEN and CDR2 as SYDVKM. Losses at the gene ends were 6 bases for V and 1 base for J; bases not matched to a gene: 3. The CDR3 sequence is 16 residues long. CDR3 residues: CASSPGLAGGTDTQYF. CDR3 bases: TGTGCCAGCAGCCCGGGACTAGCGGGGGGCACAGATACGCAGTATTTT.

The rearrangement joins TRBV21-1 to TRBJ1-4; whether TRBD1, the table's D call, matches the DNA was not checked. TRBV21-1 is described as a pseudogene. There are 16 residues in the CDR3. For the CDR3, the DNA is TGTGCCAGCAGGGAGCAGGGGCGGCCGACTAATGAAAAACTGTTTTTT. Protein sequence: CASREQGRPTNEKLFF.

The V and J genes are TRBV19 and TRBJ2-3, with D perhaps matching TRBD1 (6 bases). The germline gives CDR1 LNHDA, CDR2 SQIVND (reference sequence). CDR3 length: 15 amino acids. Trimming stripped 6 bases from V and 1 base from J, with 14 bases between. The CDR3 loop is CASSTTGPRTDTQYF. CDR3 nucleotide sequence: TGTGCCAGTAGCACAACAGGGCCCCGCACAGATACGCAGTATTTT. The whole variable domain, remainder taken from reference TRBV19 and TRBJ2-3, is DGGITQSPKYLFRKEGQNVTLSCEQNLNHDAMYWYRQDPGQGLRLIYYSQIVNDFQKGDIAEGYSVSREKKESFPLTVTSAQKNPTAFYLCASSTTGPRTDTQYFGPGTRLTVL.